This entry is about one T cell receptor (beta chain). Original handling: The assay estimated nucleated cells by amplifying reference gene primers. Method: immunoSEQ multiplex PCR; TCRdb's copy keeps in-frame clones and lacks some. Clonal size and the V and J genes are those of that table, whereas D and trimming came from the DNA. Altogether about 350,000 clones are present, roughly 90% being singletons, with the ten largest covering approximately 7.4%. This entry belongs to a study of blood T cell repertoires in COVID-19. Overall study: Acute-phase and convalescent COVID-19 samples originated in the United States, Italy and Spain. From T cells, B-cell-depleted T cells, or PBMCs came the material, which was cDNA or gDNA.

This CDR3 has 14 residues. The germline V and J ends were trimmed by 7 bases and 1 base, with 14 bases remaining between them. In germline, CDR1 is MNHEY, CDR2 SVGAGI. A Seattle source enrolled patients during active infection and followed them longitudinally. The chain has TRBV6-5 and TRBJ2-7; D is perhaps TRBD2 (5 bases). What was sequenced was peripheral blood. The sequence came from a woman aged 70-85 years with COVID-19, enrolled during active disease. The CDR3 region has the DNA TGTGCCAGCACGTATGCCCCGGGGTCCTACGAGCAGTACTTC. Translating it yields CASTYAPGSYEQYF.